Reported below is one T cell receptor beta chain. What it binds is unknown. The length of the CDR3 is 15 residues. CDR1 SGDLS and CDR2 YYNGEE come from the germline V gene. V shed 2 bases and J shed 5 bases, with 14 bases lying between them. TCRdb keeps only in-frame clones here, not all; method: immunoSEQ multiplex PCR. The sample holds tens of thousands of clones, 94% seen once. The record originates from a study of cytomegalovirus exposure and HLA in healthy donors. Across the whole study: The use of the same platform for the approximately 130 validation repertoires and the approximately 730 first-cohort repertoires was reported by a later analysis. General study results and limits: With high specificity and sensitivity, the classifier reportedly diagnosed cytomegalovirus status. CMV antigen specificity of three CMV-associated chains was confirmed in vitro.

Sequencing was performed on PBMCs. The clonotype originates from a young woman in good health and CMV-seronegative. The chain couples TRBV9 to TRBJ2-1, with D possibly matching TRBD1 (6 bases). Here the CDR3 reads CASSVLPKGDNEQFF. The CDR3 DNA reads TGTGCCAGCAGCGTTTTGCCGAAGGGGGACAATGAGCAGTTCTTC.